Here is one T cell receptor beta chain with its context. There are 17 residues in the CDR3. With 0 bases clipped from V and 8 bases from J, the junction kept 13 bases outside the gene matches. Germline-derived CDR1 and CDR2 are SGHDN and FVKESK. The record originates from a study of cytomegalovirus exposure and HLA in healthy donors. The PCR was carried out with 60 Vbeta primers and 13 Jbeta primers. TCRdb's copy holds only in-frame clones and misses some; the assay was immunoSEQ multiplex PCR. The data contain about 190,000 clones, about 77% of them singletons. The chain has TRBV14 and TRBJ2-3, with 8 bases fitting TRBD2. The specimen sequenced was PBMCs. This sequence originates from a woman in her 30s in good health and CMV-seropositive. This CDR3 reads CASSQEWGLGSPATQYF. CDR3 DNA sequence: TGTGCCAGCAGCCAAGAGTGGGGACTAGGTTCCCCAGCTACGCAGTATTTT.